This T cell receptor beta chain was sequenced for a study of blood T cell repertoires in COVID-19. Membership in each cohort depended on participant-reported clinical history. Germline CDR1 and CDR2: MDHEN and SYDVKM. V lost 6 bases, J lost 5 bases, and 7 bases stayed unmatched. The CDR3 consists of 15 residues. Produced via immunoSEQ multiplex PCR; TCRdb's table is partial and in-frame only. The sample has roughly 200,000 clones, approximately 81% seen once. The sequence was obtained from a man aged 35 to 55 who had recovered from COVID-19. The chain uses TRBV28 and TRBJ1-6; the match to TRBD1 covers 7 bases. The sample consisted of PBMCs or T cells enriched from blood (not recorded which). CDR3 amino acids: CASSVTGSHNSPLHF. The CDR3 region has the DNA TGTGCCAGCAGCGTGACAGGGTCCCATAATTCACCCCTCCACTTT.